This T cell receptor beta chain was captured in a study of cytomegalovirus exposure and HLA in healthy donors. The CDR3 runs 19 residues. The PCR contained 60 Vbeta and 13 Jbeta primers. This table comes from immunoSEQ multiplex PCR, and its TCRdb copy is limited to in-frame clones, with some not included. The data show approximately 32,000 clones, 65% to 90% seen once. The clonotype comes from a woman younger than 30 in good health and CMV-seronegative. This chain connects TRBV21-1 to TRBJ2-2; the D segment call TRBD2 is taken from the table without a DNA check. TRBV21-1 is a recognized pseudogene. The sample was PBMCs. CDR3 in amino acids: CASTRGQLAGGKNTGELFF. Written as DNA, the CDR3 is TGTGCCAGCACCCGAGGGCAACTAGCGGGAGGGAAAAACACCGGGGAGCTGTTTTTT.